Each of the 7 T cell receptor beta chains below was sequenced from the same sample in a study of response to subunit inactivated influenza vaccine. MiXCR, applied by TCRdb to the RT-PCR reads, yields one record per CDR3 protein. This repertoire shows about 500,000 distinct CDR3 sequences, approximately 15% found once; its top ten account for roughly 3%. The sequenced sample was CD4+ T cells sorted from PBMCs, obtained 23 to 25 months after vaccination. The source is a man aged 50 to 69 who received an inactivated influenza vaccine.

This chain joins TRBV10-3 and TRBJ2-7; tentative D call: TRBD1 (6 bases). Germline values: CDR1 ENHRY, CDR2 SYGVKD. With 4 bases removed from V and 6 bases from J, the gap between germline ends came to 10 bases. CDR3 length: 12 amino acids. CDR3: CAISVNRAEQYF. The CDR3 region has the DNA TGTGCCATCAGTGTGAACAGGGCCGAGCAGTACTTC.

The sample holds a few counts of this clonotype. The rearrangement joins TRBV12-3 or TRBV12-4 to TRBJ1-1; D unresolved. The CDR3 runs 14 residues. The V and J ends lost 6 bases and 1 base respectively, with 12 bases between them. Here the CDR3 DNA reads TGTGCCAGCAGAGGGAACGGGCGGAACACTGAAGCTTTCTTT. Encoded protein: CASRGNGRNTEAFF.

This clonotype was counted between two and nine times. The chain employs TRBV2 and TRBJ1-2; 9 nucleotides align to TRBD1. The V segment lost 0 bases and the J segment 7 bases; nucleotides outside the gene matches: 6. Looked up from germline, CDR1 is SNHLY and CDR2 is FYNNEI. The CDR3 is 15 residues long. The CDR3 spells CASSEARRTGVGYTF. CDR3 coding DNA: TGTGCCAGCAGTGAAGCGCGTCGGACAGGGGTTGGCTACACCTTC.

The chain uses TRBV4-3 and TRBJ2-1, with 8 positions matching TRBD2. Germline assignment: CDR1 LGHNA and CDR2 YSLEER. V trimming: 3 bases; J trimming: 2 bases; junction bases outside the gene matches: 6. The CDR3 loop spans 16 amino acids. CDR3 amino acids: CASSQPAGVPYNEQFF. The CDR3 nucleotides read TGCGCCAGCAGCCAGCCAGCGGGAGTCCCCTACAATGAGCAGTTCTTC.

Comment on this clonotype: A read error may account for a junction end that differs from germline. The gene calls are TRBV4-2 and TRBJ2-1, with 13 bases aligning to TRBD2. CDR3 length: 17 amino acids. The germline V gene encodes CDR1 LGHNA and CDR2 YNFKEQ. This chain's CDR3 is CASSKELRLAGGNEQFF. As DNA, the CDR3 is TGTGCCAGCAGCAAAGAGTTACGACTAGCGGGGGGAAATGAGCAGTTCTTC.

The rearrangement joins TRBV28 to TRBJ2-7; D assignment may be TRBD1 or TRBD2 (5 bases each). This CDR3 has 15 amino acids. Germline V gene sequence: CDR1 MDHEN, CDR2 SYDVKM. V lost 6 bases and J 0 bases, leaving 15 bases between the germline ends. The CDR3: CASRGDTSISYEQYF. The DNA for the CDR3 is TGTGCCAGCAGGGGGGATACCTCTATCTCCTACGAGCAGTACTTC.

In this sample, this clonotype turned up a few times. The chain's CDR3 is CSANSDRGIDQPQHF. Here the CDR3 DNA reads TGCAGTGCCAACTCGGACAGGGGTATAGATCAGCCCCAGCATTTT. This chain joins TRBV20-1 and TRBJ1-5, with TRBD1 identical over 9 bases. The ends lost 6 bases at V and 5 bases at J; junction bases unmatched: 11. CDR1 and CDR2 (germline): DFQATT, SNEGSKA (reference sequence). This CDR3 has 15 residues.